These T cell receptor beta chains were read from a single sample in a study of T cells expressing NK-cell markers. From its re-call of the 5' RACE reads, TCRdb lists each CDR3 protein once, without DNA. Its table lists about 390,000 distinct CDR3 sequences. The specimen sequenced was blood T cells: a sorted CD56 or NKG2C T cell subset, CD4+ or CD8+ T cells, or bulk PBMC T cells (not recorded which). All receptors come from a woman between 45 and 65 years old in good health. Both conserved end residues are part of each CDR3.

cdr3_length j_call v_call cdr3_aa
13 TRBJ2-1 TRBV4-1 CASSQRVEREQFF
16 TRBJ2-7 TRBV5-1 CASSYTTSGRTYEQYF
13 TRBJ2-1 TRBV10-3 CAISGAGNNEQFF
13 TRBJ1-1 TRBV12-5 CASGIKQNTEAFF
15 TRBJ2-1 TRBV19 CASSIWGFLSDEQFF
14 TRBJ2-2 TRBV4-2 CASSQGVEFGELFF
16 TRBJ2-1 TRBV29-1 CSVEGVGSGKYNEQFF
13 TRBJ2-5 TRBV20-1 CSARRGVEETQYF
15 TRBJ2-2 TRBV3-1 CASSRDPLGAGELFF
15 TRBJ1-4 TRBV5-1 CASSLAGGEGEKLFF
16 TRBJ2-7 TRBV4-1 CASSQDPWDTYYEQYF
15 TRBJ1-1 TRBV6-5 CASSYGFSAGNEAFF
15 TRBJ2-5 TRBV29-1 CSVGRGEGRRETQYF
17 TRBJ1-4 TRBV29-1 CSAYDRAREGQDEKLFF
13 TRBJ2-5 TRBV25-1 CASSEGGRETQYF
14 TRBJ2-5 TRBV20-1 CSASAGTGKETQYF
12 TRBJ1-1 TRBV20-1 CRAPGRNTEAFF
16 TRBJ2-1 TRBV5-1 CASSLVASGKYNEQFF
15 TRBJ2-3 TRBV6-6 CASWLGLADKDTQYF
13 TRBJ2-1 TRBV24-1 CATSVGTGSEQFF
15 TRBJ2-5 TRBV15 CATSRDRSIQETQYF
16 TRBJ2-5 TRBV14 CASSLLGPSGLQTQYF
15 TRBJ2-2 TRBV5-1 CASNLGQGTFGELFF
15 TRBJ1-1 TRBV13 CASSLDRTVNTEAFF
15 TRBJ2-1 TRBV21-1 CASSKGRRSGNEQFF
15 TRBJ2-7 TRBV9 CASSVFWRGGDEQYF
15 TRBJ2-7 TRBV12-3/TRBV12-4 CASAPLAGGPHEQYF
15 TRBJ2-3 TRBV7-8 CASSPPEGWADTQYF
12 TRBJ2-3 TRBV20-1 CSARQGADTQYF
12 TRBJ1-2 TRBV5-1 CASSFEVGGYTF
11 TRBJ2-1 TRBV29-1 CSVGGQSEQFF
16 TRBJ1-1 TRBV5-6 CASSGGVGVGGGEAFF
15 TRBJ2-4 TRBV7-9 CASSSQQGAKNIQYF
13 TRBJ2-7 TRBV7-9 CASSRGGFYEQYF
15 TRBJ1-5 TRBV7-9 CASSTGAGFNQPQHF
14 TRBJ1-1 TRBV4-2 CASSQDGTGGKAFF
16 TRBJ2-2 TRBV4-2 CASSRGTGVFWGELFF
16 TRBJ2-2 TRBV12-3/TRBV12-4 CASSLEGLARAGELFF
16 TRBJ2-1 TRBV11-3 CASSFLGGRAGDEQFF
14 TRBJ2-7 TRBV5-1 CASSKKLAGGEQYF
14 TRBJ1-6 TRBV12-3/TRBV12-4 CASSPHRGRSPLHF
15 TRBJ1-1 TRBV18 CASSPPGQQHTEAFF
15 TRBJ2-7 TRBV12-3/TRBV12-4 CASSPTEHTSYEQYF